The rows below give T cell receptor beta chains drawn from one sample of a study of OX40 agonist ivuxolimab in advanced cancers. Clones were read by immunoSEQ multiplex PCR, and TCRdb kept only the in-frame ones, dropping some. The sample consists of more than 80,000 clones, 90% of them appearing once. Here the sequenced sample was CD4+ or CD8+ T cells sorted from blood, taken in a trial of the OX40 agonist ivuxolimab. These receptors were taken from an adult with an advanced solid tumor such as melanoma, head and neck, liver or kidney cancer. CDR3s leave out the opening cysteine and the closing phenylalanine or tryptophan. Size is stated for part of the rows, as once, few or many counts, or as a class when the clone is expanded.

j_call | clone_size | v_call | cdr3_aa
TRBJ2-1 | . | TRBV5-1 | ASSKETPHYNEQF
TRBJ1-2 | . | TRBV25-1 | ASSDGHSYT
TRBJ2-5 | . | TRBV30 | AWSIGQGAETQY
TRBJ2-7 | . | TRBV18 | ASSPWGNSSRQY
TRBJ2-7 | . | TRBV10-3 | AISASAYEQY
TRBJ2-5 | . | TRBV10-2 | ASSHGTTETQY
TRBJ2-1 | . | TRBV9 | ASSPTGTKTRGYYNEQF
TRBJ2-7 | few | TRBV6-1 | ASEGLVSYEQY
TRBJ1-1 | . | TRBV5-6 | ASSLEGIRTEAF
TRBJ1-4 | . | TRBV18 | ASSPLAGQEKLF
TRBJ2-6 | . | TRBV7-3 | ASSPRPGQAGANVLT
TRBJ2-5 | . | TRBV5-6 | ASSLDGAGQETQY
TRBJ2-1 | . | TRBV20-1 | SASRGSEQF
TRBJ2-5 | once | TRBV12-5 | ASGFGHQETQY
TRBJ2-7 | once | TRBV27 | ASSAPRVGRQQY
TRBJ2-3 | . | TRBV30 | AWKGRDTQY
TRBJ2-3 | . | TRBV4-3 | ASSQVATGSTDTQY
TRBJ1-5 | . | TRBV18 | ASSPETGGNQPQH
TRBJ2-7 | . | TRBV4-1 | ASSQGRDRVGEQY
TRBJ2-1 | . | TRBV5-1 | ASSRGDRSHEQF
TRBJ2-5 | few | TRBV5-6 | ASSAAEGARETQY
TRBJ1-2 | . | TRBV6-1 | ASSERPDYGYT
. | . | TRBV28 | ASTLTGGIPSYEQY
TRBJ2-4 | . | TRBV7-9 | ASSLPKPGQGLAKNIQY
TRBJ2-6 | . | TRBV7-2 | ASSLAGLRANVLT
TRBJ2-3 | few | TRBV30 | AWTRLAADTQY
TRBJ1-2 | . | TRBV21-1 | ASSKVPRLNYGYT
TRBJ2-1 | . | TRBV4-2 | ASSQVGGLAGATRGNEQF
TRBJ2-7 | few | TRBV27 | ASSSTGRLSYEQY
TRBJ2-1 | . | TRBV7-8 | ASSFSLAGGSSYNEQF
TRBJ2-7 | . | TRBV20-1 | SAQAREQY
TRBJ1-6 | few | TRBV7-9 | ASSLSSGGYNSPLH
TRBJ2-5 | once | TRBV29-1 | SVERLAGGQTQY
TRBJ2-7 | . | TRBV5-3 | ARSGGGLGKTYEQY
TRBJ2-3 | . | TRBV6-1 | ASPSGIPSTDTQY